This entry lists 15 T cell receptor beta chains sequenced from one sample in a study of CD8+ T cells in alopecia areata. Sequencing relied on a cDNA template that was reverse transcribed from extracted RNA. Using immunoSEQ multiplex PCR, the repertoire was profiled, and TCRdb retains in-frame clones only, with some absent. The sample carries a few hundred thousand clones, around 50% recorded once. Sequencing input: CD8+ T cells sorted from blood. Receptor source: a human donor in good health.

The rearrangement uses TRBV29-1 and TRBJ1-1; no definite D call. From germline, CDR1 is SQVTM and CDR2 ANQGSEA. With 6 bases removed from V and 4 bases from J, the gap between germline ends came to 9 bases. The CDR3 sequence is 11 residues long. The chain's CDR3 is CSVKHRTEAFF. Written as DNA, the CDR3 is TGCAGCGTAAAACACCGCACTGAAGCTTTCTTT. The entire variable domain, with the rest obtained from reference TRBV29-1 and TRBJ1-1, is as follows: SAVISQKPSRDICQRGTSLTIQCQVDSQVTMMFWYRQQPGQSLTLIATANQGSEATYESGFVIDKFPISRPNLTFSTLTVSNMSPEDSSIYLCSVKHRTEAFFGQGTRLTVV.

J is TRBJ2-1 and V is TRBV7-9, with TRBD2 matching 8 bases. V lost 3 bases, J lost 8 bases, and 9 bases stayed unmatched. The CDR3 has 15 amino acids. Germline CDR1 reads SEHNR; CDR2 reads FQNEAQ (reference sequence). CDR3 DNA sequence: TGTGCCAGCAGCTTTACTAGCCGGCGGGGGGATGAGCAGTTCTTC. Protein sequence: CASSFTSRRGDEQFF.

This clone was recorded a few times. The chain combines TRBV29-1 with TRBJ2-5; D is unresolved. Germline loops: CDR1 SQVTM, CDR2 ANQGSEA. The CDR3 is 10 residues long. Trimming pared 3 bases from V and 4 bases from J, leaving 3 bases between. The CDR3 nucleotides read TGCAGCGTTGAGCTAGAGACCCAGTACTTC. As protein: CSVELETQYF.

Turning to this clone: This same CDR3 is encoded by further DNA sequences in the sample. V and J are TRBV29-1 and TRBJ2-2; D possibly matches TRBD1 or TRBD2 (5 bases each). CDR3 length equals 13 residues. CDR1 SQVTM and CDR2 ANQGSEA come from the germline V gene. The V end lost 3 bases, the J end lost 1 base, and 6 bases lay between the germline ends. The CDR3: CSVEGENTGELFF. The CDR3 DNA follows: TGCAGCGTTGAGGGGGAGAACACCGGGGAGCTGTTTTTT.

The rearrangement links TRBV4-2 to TRBJ1-1; 7 bases map to TRBD1. Trimming took 4 bases from V and 2 from J; bases not matched to a gene: 7. Germline CDR1 is LGHNA and CDR2 is YNFKEQ. This CDR3 region has 15 residues. DNA for the CDR3: TGTGCCAGCAGCCTTATACAGGGGTTCAACACTGAAGCTTTCTTT. This gives the protein CASSLIQGFNTEAFF.

V usage is TRBV29-1 and J usage is TRBJ1-1; D unresolved. CDR3 length: 13 amino acids. The V end lost 7 bases, the J end lost 8 bases, and 20 bases lay between the germline ends. In germline, CDR1 is SQVTM, CDR2 ANQGSEA. As DNA, the CDR3 is TGCAGCGCCGAGGGCCTCGCAGACTCCGAAGCTTTCTTT. Encoded protein: CSAEGLADSEAFF.

The chain recombines TRBV29-1 with TRBJ2-2, with TRBD1 matching over 11 bases. CDR1 and CDR2 (germline): SQVTM, ANQGSEA. Trimming took 4 bases from V and 6 from J; bases not matched to a gene: 4. There are 14 residues in the CDR3. The CDR3 sequence is CSVVGQGAAGELFF. In DNA, the CDR3 is TGCAGCGTTGTCGGACAGGGGGCAGCCGGGGAGCTGTTTTTT.

This clone was observed a handful of times. V usage is TRBV7-2 and J usage is TRBJ2-3; 10 positions agree with TRBD2. Losses at the gene ends were 4 bases for V and 2 bases for J; bases not matched to a gene: 6. Germline-derived CDR1 and CDR2 are SGHTA and FQGNSA. CDR3 size: 16 residues. The CDR3 DNA follows: TGTGCCAGCAGCTCTTGGACTAGCGGCTTCACAGATACGCAGTATTTT. Its protein is CASSSWTSGFTDTQYF.

There are many counts of this clone. This sample also contains other DNA sequences that code for the same CDR3. The chain combines TRBV4-1 with TRBJ2-7; 7 nucleotides line up with TRBD1. The CDR3 is 15 residues long. Germline CDR1 MGHRA, CDR2 YSYEKL. The junction had 4 bases not matched to a gene; V was cut back by 0 bases and J by 2 bases. CDR3 nucleotides: TGCGCCAGCAGCCAAGATTCCAGGGGGACCTACGAGCAGTACTTC. It specifies CASSQDSRGTYEQYF.

The rearrangement joins TRBV29-1 to TRBJ2-4, with unresolved D. From germline, CDR1 is SQVTM and CDR2 ANQGSEA. The V and J ends lost 0 bases and 5 bases respectively, with 11 bases between them. This CDR3 has 14 residues. This CDR3 reads CSVEDLSAENIQYF. CDR3 nucleotide sequence: TGCAGCGTTGAAGATCTTTCGGCGGAAAACATTCAGTACTTC.

V gene TRBV27 combines with J gene TRBJ2-1; D possibly corresponds to TRBD1 (6 bases). The germline CDR1 and CDR2 sequences are MNHEY and SMNVEV (reference sequence). The CDR3 covers 18 residues. V dropped 2 bases and J dropped 0 bases, with 17 bases sitting between them. The CDR3 DNA reads as TGTGCCAGCAGTTTACCCGACTGTGGGGGCCTCTCCTACAATGAGCAGTTCTTC. Translation gives CASSLPDCGGLSYNEQFF.

This chain joins TRBV6-5 and TRBJ1-2; TRBD1 agrees at 9 bases. The CDR3 is 13 residues long. CDR1 MNHEY and CDR2 SVGAGI come from the germline V gene. The V segment lost 7 bases and the J segment 7 bases; nucleotides outside the gene matches: 7. The CDR3 sequence: CASTPGTGIGYTF. CDR3 bases: TGTGCCAGCACACCCGGGACAGGGATTGGCTACACCTTC.

The chain joins TRBV4-1 to TRBJ1-5; D not certain. The CDR3 contains 15 residues. The ends were cut back, 0 bases at V and 2 bases at J, with 8 bases in the middle. In germline, CDR1 is MGHRA, CDR2 YSYEKL. CDR3 residues: CASSQDSAGNQPQHF. In DNA form, the CDR3 reads TGCGCCAGCAGCCAAGATTCAGCGGGCAATCAGCCCCAGCATTTT.

This clone was found once. The CDR3 DNA reads TGTGCCAGCAGTCGAGAATCCCAAGGGTGGTTCTTC. It codes for CASSRESQGWFF. This chain connects TRBV27 to TRBJ2-1; no reliable D call. The CDR3 extends over 12 amino acids. With 5 bases removed from V and 15 bases from J, the gap between germline ends came to 17 bases. Germline V gives CDR1 MNHEY, CDR2 SMNVEV (reference sequence).

V gene TRBV5-6 combines with J gene TRBJ2-1, with 7 bases that match TRBD1. With V trimmed by 4 bases and J by 7 bases, 5 bases remained unmatched. Germline assignment: CDR1 SGHDT and CDR2 YYEEEE. CDR3 length equals 13 residues. CDR3 DNA: TGTGCCAGCAGCACTTACAGGGGTAATGAGCAGTTCTTC. Encoded protein: CASSTYRGNEQFF.